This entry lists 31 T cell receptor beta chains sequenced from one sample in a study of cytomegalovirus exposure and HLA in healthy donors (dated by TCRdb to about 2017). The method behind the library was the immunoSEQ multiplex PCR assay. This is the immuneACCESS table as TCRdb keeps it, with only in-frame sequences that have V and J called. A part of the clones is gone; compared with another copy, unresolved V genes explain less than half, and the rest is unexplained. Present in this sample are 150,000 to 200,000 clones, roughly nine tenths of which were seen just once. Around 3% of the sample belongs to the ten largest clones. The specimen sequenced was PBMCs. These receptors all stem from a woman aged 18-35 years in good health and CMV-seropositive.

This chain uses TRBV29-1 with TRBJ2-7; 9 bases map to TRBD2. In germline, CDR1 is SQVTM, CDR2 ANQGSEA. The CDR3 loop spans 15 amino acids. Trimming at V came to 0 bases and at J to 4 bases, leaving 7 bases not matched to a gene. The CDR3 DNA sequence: TGCAGCGTTGAAGAGGGGCTAGCGGGATTTTACGAGCAGTACTTC. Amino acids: CSVEEGLAGFYEQYF.

CDR3 nucleotides: TGTGCCAGCAGCTTAGTAACGTGTGGCGGGAGTCCAGATACGCAGTATTTT. This gives the protein CASSLVTCGGSPDTQYF. The chain joins TRBV7-7 to TRBJ2-3; 7 bases align to TRBD2. This CDR3 contains 17 residues. V trimming: 1 base; J trimming: 4 bases; junction bases outside the gene matches: 11. Germline V CDR1 and CDR2: SSHAT, FNYEAQ (reference sequence).

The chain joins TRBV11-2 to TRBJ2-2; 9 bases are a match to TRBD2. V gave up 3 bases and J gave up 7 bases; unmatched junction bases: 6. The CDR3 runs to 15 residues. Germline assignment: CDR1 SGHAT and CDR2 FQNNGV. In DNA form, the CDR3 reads TGTGCCAGCAGCTTCGGGCTAGCGGGGAACGGGGAGCTGTTTTTT. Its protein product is CASSFGLAGNGELFF.

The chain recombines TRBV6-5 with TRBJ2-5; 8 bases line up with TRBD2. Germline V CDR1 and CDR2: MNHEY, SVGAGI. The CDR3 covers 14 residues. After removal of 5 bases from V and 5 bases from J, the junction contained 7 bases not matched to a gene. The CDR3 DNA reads TGTGCCAGCAGTCCCCGGGAGGGTTGGGAGACCCAGTACTTC. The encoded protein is CASSPREGWETQYF.

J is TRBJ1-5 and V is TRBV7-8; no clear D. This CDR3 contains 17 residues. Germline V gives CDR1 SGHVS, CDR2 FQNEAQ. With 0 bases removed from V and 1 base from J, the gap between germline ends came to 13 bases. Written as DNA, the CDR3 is TGTGCCAGCAGCTTAGCCTGGGCGGGTTCAAGCAATCAGCCCCAGCATTTT. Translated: CASSLAWAGSSNQPQHF.

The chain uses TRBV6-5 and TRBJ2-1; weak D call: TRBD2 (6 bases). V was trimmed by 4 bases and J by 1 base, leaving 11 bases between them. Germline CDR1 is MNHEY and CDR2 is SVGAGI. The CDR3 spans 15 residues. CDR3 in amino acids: CASSWRGISYNEQFF. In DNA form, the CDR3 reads TGTGCCAGCAGTTGGAGGGGAATTTCCTACAATGAGCAGTTCTTC.

The CDR3 protein is CASTLPVGEEETQYF. As DNA, the CDR3 is TGTGCCAGCACCCTCCCCGTGGGAGAAGAAGAGACCCAGTACTTC. The rearrangement links TRBV5-6 to TRBJ2-5, with D possibly TRBD2 on 5 matching bases. The CDR3 covers 15 residues. V gave up 6 bases and J gave up 3 bases, with 18 bases separating them. Germline assignment: CDR1 SGHDT and CDR2 YYEEEE.

CDR3 in amino acids: CSVGLFRDTEAFF. The CDR3, as DNA: TGCAGCGTTGGCCTGTTCAGGGATACTGAAGCTTTCTTT. The chain links TRBV29-1 to TRBJ1-1, with D possibly TRBD1 on 5 matching bases. V gave up 4 bases and J gave up 5 bases, with 14 bases separating them. CDR1 and CDR2 from the germline V gene are SQVTM and ANQGSEA. The CDR3 extends over 13 amino acids.

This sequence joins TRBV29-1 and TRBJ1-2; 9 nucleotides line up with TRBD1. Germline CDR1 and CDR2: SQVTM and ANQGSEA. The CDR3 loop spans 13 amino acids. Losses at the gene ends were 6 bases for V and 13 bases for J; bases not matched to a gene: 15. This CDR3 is CSVALSGQGYPTF. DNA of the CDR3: TGCAGCGTGGCCCTTTCGGGACAGGGATATCCCACCTTC.

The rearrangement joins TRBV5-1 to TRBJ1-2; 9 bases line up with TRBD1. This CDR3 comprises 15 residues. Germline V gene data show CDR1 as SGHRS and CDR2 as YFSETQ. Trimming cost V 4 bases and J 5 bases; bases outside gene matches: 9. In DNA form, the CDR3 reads TGCGCCAGCAGCGGGGGACAGGGCGGACCTTATGGCTACACCTTC. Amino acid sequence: CASSGGQGGPYGYTF.

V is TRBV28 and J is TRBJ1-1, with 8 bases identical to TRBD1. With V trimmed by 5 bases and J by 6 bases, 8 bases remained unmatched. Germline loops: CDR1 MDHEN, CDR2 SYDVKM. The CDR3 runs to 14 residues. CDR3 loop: CASSLLDRESEAFF. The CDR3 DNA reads TGTGCCAGCAGTCTTTTGGACAGGGAATCTGAAGCTTTCTTT.

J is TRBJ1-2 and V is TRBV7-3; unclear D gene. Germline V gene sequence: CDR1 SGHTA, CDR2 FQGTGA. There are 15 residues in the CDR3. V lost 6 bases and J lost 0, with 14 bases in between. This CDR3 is CASSPRGGSNYGYTF. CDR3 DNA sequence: TGTGCCAGCAGTCCGCGGGGAGGGTCTAACTATGGCTACACCTTC.

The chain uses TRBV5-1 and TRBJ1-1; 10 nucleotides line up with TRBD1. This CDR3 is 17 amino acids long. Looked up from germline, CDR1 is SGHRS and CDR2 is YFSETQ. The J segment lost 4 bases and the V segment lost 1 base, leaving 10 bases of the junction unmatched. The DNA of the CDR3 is TGCGCCAGCAGCTTGCTATCCAGTTGGGACAGGGGCACTGAAGCTTTCTTT. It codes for CASSLLSSWDRGTEAFF. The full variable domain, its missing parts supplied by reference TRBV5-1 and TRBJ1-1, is KAGVTQTPRYLIKTRGQQVTLSCSPISGHRSVSWYQQTPGQGLQFLFEYFSETQRNKGNFPGRFSGRQFSNSRSEMNVSTLELGDSALYLCASSLLSSWDRGTEAFFGQGTRLTVV.

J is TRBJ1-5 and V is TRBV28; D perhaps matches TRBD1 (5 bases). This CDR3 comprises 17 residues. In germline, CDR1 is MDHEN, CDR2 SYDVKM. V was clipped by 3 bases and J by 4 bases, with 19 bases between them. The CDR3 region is CASSLGSAGRKNQPQHF. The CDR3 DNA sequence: TGTGCCAGCAGTTTGGGTTCCGCGGGACGTAAGAATCAGCCCCAGCATTTT.

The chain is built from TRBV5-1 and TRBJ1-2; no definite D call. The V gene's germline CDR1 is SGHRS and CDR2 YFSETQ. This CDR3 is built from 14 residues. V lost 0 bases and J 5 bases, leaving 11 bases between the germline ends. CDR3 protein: CASSLVGEMYGYTF. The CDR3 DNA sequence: TGCGCCAGCAGCTTGGTTGGAGAAATGTATGGCTACACCTTC.

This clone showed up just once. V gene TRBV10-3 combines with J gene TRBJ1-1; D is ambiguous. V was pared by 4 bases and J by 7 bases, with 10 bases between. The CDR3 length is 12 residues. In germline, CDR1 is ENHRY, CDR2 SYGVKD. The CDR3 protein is CAISGGVDEAFF. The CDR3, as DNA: TGTGCCATCAGTGGCGGGGTTGATGAAGCTTTCTTT.

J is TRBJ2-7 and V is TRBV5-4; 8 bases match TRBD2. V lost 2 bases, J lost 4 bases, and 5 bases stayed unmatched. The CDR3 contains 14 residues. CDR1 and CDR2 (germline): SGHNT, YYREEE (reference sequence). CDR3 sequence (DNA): TGTGCCAGCAGCTTCGCGGGAGGACTGTACGAGCAGTACTTC. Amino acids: CASSFAGGLYEQYF. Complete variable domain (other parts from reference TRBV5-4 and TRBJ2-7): ETGVTQSPTHLIKTRGQQVTLRCSSQSGHNTVSWYQQALGQGPQFIFQYYREEENGRGNFPPRFSGLQFPNYSSELNVNALELDDSALYLCASSFAGGLYEQYFGPGTRLTVT.

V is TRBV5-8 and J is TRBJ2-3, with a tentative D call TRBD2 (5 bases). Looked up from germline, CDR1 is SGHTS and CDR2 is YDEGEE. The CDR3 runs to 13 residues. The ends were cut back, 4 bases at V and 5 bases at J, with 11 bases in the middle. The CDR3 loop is CASSPGEVDTQYF. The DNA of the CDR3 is TGTGCCAGCAGCCCCGGGGAAGTAGATACGCAGTATTTT.

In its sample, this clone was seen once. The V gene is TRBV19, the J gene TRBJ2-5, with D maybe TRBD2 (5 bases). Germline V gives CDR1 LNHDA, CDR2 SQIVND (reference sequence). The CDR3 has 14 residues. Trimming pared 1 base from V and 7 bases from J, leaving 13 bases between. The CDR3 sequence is CASSIGNLGGTQYF. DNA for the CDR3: TGTGCCAGTAGTATAGGGAACCTAGGAGGGACCCAGTACTTC.

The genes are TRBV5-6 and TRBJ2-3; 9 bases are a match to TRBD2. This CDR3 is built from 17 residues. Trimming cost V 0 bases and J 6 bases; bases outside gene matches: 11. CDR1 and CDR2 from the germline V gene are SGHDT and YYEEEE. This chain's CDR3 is CASSLGPAGGPSDTQYF. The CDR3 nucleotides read TGTGCCAGCAGCTTGGGGCCCGCGGGGGGGCCGTCTGATACGCAGTATTTT.

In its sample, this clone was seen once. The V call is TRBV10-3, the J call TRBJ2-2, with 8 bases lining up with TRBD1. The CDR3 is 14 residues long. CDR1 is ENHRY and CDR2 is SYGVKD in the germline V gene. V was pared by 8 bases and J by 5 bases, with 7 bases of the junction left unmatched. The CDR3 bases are TGTGCCATCGCCAGGGGGCCGGGGACCGGGGAGCTGTTTTTT. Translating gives CAIARGPGTGELFF.

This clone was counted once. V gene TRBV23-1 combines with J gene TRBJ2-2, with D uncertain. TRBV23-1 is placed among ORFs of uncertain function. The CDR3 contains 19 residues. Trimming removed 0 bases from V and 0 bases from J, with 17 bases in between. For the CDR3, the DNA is TGCGCCAGCAGTCAATCGATCTCTGAGGCCTCTACGAACACCGGGGAGCTGTTTTTT. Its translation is CASSQSISEASTNTGELFF.

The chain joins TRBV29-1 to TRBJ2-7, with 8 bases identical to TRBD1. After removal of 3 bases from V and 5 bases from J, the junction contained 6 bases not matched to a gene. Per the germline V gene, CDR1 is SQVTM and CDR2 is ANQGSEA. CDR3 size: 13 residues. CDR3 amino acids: CSVDLTGVNEQYF. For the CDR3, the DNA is TGCAGCGTTGATTTGACAGGGGTAAACGAGCAGTACTTC.

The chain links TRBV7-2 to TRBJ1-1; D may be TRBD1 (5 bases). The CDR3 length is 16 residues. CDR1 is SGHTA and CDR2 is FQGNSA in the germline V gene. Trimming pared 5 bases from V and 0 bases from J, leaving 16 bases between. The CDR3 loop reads CASSPHSGTVNTEAFF. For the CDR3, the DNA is TGTGCCAGCAGCCCACATTCTGGGACTGTGAACACTGAAGCTTTCTTT.

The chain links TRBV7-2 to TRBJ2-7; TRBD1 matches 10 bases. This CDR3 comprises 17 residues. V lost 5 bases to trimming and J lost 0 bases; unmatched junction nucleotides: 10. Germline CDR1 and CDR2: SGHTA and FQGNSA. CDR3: CASSPLGGQGISYEQYF. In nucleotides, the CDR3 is TGTGCCAGCAGCCCCCTCGGGGGACAGGGGATCTCCTACGAGCAGTACTTC.

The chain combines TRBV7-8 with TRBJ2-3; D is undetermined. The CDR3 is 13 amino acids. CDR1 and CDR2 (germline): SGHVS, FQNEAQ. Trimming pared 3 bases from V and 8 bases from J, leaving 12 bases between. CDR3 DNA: TGTGCCAGCAGCTTGAAGGCCTCGGGTACGCAGTATTTT. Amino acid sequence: CASSLKASGTQYF.

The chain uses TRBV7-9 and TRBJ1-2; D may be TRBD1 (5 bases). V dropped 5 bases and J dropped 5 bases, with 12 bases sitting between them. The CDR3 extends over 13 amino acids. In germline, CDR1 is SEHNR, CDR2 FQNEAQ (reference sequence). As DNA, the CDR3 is TGTGCCAGCAGCCCCCGTCCAGGGTATGGCTACACCTTC. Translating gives CASSPRPGYGYTF.

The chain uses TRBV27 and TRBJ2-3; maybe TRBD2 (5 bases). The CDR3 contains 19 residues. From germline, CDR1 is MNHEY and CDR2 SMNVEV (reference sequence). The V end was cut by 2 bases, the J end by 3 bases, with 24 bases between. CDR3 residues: CASSLGPPGGLGTTDTQYF. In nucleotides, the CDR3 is TGTGCCAGCAGTTTAGGCCCCCCAGGCGGGCTAGGCACAACAGATACGCAGTATTTT.

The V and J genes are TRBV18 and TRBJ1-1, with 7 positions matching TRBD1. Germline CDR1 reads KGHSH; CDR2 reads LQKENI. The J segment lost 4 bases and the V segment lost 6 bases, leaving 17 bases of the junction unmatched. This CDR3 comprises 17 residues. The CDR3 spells CASSPPGVDRVGTEAFF. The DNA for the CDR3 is TGTGCCAGCTCGCCCCCCGGGGTTGACAGGGTAGGCACTGAAGCTTTCTTT.

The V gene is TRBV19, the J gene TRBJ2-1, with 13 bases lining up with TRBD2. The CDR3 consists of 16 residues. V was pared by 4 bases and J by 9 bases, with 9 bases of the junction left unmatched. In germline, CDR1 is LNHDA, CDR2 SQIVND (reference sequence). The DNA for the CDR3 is TGTGCCAGTAGTAAGAAAACTAGCGGGGGGGCCGTTGAGCAGTTCTTC. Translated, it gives CASSKKTSGGAVEQFF.

DNA of the CDR3: TGCGCCAGCAGCTTAGGGGGCACCGGGGAGCTGTTTTTT. Its protein product is CASSLGGTGELFF. This chain uses TRBV5-1 with TRBJ2-2; D is possibly TRBD1 (6 bases). Germline lookup yields CDR1 SGHRS and CDR2 YFSETQ. V gave up 2 bases and J gave up 4 bases, with 6 bases separating them. The CDR3 covers 13 residues.